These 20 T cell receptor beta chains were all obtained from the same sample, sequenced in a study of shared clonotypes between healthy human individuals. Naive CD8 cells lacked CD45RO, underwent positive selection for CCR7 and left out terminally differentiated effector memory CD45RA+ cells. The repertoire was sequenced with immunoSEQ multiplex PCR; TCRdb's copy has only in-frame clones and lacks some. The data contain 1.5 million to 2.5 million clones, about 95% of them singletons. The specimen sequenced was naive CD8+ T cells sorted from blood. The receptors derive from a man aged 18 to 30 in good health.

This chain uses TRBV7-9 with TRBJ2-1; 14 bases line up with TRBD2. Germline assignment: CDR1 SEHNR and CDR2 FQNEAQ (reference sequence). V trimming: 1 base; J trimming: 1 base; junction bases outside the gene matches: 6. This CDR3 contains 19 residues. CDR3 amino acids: CASSLGLAGGYTSYNEQFF. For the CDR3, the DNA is TGTGCCAGCAGCTTAGGACTAGCGGGAGGGTATACATCCTACAATGAGCAGTTCTTC. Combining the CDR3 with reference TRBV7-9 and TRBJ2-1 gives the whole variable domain DTGVSQNPRHKITKRGQNVTFRCDPISEHNRLYWYRQTLGQGPEFLTYFQNEAQLEKSRLLSDRFSAERPKGSFSTLEIQRTEQGDSAMYLCASSLGLAGGYTSYNEQFFGPGTRLTVL.

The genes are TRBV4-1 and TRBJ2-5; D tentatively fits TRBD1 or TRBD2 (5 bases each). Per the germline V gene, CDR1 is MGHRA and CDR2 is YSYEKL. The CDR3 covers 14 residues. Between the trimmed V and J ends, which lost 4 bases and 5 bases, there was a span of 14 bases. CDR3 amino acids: CASSPGPLGETQYF. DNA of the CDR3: TGCGCCAGCAGCCCGGGACCATTGGGGGAGACCCAGTACTTC.

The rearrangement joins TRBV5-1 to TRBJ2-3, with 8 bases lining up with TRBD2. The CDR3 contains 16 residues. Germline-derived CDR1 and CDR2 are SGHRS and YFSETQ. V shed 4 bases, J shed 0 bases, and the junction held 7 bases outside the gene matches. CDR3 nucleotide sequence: TGCGCCAGCAGCCCTCAACTAGCGGCTAGCACAGATACGCAGTATTTT. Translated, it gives CASSPQLAASTDTQYF.

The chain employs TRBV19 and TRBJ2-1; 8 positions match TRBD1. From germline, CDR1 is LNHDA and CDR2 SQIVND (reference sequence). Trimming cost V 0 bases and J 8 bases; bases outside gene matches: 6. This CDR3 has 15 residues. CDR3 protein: CASSIEGRGRDEQFF. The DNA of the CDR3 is TGTGCCAGTAGTATAGAGGGCAGGGGGCGGGATGAGCAGTTCTTC.

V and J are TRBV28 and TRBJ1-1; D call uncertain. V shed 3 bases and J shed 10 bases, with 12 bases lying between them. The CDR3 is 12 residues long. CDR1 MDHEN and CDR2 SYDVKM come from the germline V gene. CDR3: CASSFPPVGAFF. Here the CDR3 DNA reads TGTGCCAGCAGTTTCCCCCCTGTCGGAGCTTTCTTT.

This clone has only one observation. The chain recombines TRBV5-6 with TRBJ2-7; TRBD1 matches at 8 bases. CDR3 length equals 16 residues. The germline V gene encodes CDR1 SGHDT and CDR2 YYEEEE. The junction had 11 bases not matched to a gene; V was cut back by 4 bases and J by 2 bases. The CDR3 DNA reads TGTGCCAGCAGCCCGAACCCAGGGGGCCCTACCTACGAGCAGTACTTC. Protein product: CASSPNPGGPTYEQYF.

This CDR3 reads CASSQDTGTSSYNEQFF. The CDR3, as DNA: TGCGCCAGCAGCCAAGACACCGGGACTAGCTCCTACAATGAGCAGTTCTTC. The chain joins TRBV4-3 to TRBJ2-1; 8 nucleotides line up with TRBD2. V shed 0 bases and J 0 bases; nucleotides not matched to a gene: 4. This CDR3 region has 17 residues. Germline values: CDR1 LGHNA, CDR2 YSLEER.

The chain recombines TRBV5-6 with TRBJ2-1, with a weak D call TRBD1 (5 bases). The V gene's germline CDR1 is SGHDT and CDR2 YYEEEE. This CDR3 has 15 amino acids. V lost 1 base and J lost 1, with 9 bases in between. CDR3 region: CASSLRGNSYNEQFF. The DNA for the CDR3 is TGTGCCAGCAGCTTGAGGGGAAATTCCTACAATGAGCAGTTCTTC.

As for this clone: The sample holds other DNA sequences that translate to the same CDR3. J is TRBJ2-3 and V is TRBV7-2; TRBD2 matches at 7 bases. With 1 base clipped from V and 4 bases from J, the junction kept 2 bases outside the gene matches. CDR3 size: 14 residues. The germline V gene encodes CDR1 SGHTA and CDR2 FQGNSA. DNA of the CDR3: TGTGCCAGCAGCTTAGTGGCGGGGGCAGATACGCAGTATTTT. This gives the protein CASSLVAGADTQYF.

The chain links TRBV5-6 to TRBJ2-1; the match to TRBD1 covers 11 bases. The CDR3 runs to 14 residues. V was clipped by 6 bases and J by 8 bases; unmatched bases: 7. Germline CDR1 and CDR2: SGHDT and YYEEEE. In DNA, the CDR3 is TGTGCCAGCAAGATTGGACAGGGGGCCTATGAGCAGTTCTTC. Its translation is CASKIGQGAYEQFF.

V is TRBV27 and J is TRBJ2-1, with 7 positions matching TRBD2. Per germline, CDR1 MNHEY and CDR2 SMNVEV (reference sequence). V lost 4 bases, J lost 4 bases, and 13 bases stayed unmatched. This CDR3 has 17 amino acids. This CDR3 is CASSSVLPSGNYNEQFF. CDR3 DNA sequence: TGTGCCAGCAGTTCCGTTCTCCCTAGCGGAAATTACAATGAGCAGTTCTTC.

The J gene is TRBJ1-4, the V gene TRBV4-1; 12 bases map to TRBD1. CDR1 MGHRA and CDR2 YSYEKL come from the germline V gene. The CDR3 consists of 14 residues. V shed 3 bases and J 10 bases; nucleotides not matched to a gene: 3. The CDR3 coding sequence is TGCGCCAGCAGCCAGGGACAGGGGGCAGGAAAACTGTTTTTT. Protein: CASSQGQGAGKLFF.

The CDR3 loop reads CASSQDLLAGVYNEQFF. CDR3 nucleotides: TGTGCCAGCAGCCAAGATCTCCTAGCGGGGGTTTACAATGAGCAGTTCTTC. The rearrangement joins TRBV4-2 to TRBJ2-1, with 10 bases identical to TRBD2. V lost 0 bases, J lost 4 bases, and 6 bases stayed unmatched. The CDR3 consists of 17 residues. In germline, CDR1 is LGHNA, CDR2 YNFKEQ.

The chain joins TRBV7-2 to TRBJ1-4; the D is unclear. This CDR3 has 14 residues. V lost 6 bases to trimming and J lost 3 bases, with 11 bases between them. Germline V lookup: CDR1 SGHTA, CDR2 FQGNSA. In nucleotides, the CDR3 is TGTGCCAGCAGTCCCGGGATAGCTAATGAAAAACTGTTTTTT. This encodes CASSPGIANEKLFF.

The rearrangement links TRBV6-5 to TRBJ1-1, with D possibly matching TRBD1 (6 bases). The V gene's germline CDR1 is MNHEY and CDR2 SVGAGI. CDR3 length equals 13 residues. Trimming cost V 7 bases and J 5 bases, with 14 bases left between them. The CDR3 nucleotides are TGTGCCAGCATACCCCGAGGGGGGACTGAAGCTTTCTTT. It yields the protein CASIPRGGTEAFF.

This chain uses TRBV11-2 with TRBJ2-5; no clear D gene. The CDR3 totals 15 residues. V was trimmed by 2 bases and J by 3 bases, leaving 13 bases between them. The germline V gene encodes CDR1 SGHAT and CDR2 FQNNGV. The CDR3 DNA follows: TGTGCCAGCAGCTTACATCATGGTGGAAAAGAGACCCAGTACTTC. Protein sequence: CASSLHHGGKETQYF.

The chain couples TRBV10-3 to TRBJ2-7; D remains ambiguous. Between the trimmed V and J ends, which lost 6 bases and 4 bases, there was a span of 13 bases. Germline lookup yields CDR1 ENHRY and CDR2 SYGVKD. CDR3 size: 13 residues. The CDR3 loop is CAIRTLDGYEQYF. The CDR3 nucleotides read TGTGCCATCAGGACCCTCGACGGATACGAGCAGTACTTC.

This CDR3 is CASSLEGEGYTF. In nucleotides, the CDR3 is TGTGCCAGCAGCTTAGAGGGTGAGGGCTACACCTTC. This rearrangement joins TRBV7-9 to TRBJ1-2, with D unresolved. Germline V gene data show CDR1 as SEHNR and CDR2 as FQNEAQ (reference sequence). V gave up 1 base and J gave up 8 bases, with 8 bases separating them. The length of the CDR3 is 12 residues.

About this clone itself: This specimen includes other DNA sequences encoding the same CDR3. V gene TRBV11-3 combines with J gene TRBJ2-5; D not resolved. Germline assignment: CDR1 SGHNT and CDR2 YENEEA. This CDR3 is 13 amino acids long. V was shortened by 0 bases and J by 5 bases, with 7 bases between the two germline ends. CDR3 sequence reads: CASSLDPEETQYF. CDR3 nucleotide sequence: TGTGCCAGCAGCTTAGATCCAGAGGAGACCCAGTACTTC.

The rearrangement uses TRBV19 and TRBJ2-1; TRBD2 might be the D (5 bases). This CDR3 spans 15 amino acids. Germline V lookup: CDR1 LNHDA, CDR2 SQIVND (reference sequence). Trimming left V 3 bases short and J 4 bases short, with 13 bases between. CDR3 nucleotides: TGTGCCAGTAGTATTACGGACTCCCCTTACAATGAGCAGTTCTTC. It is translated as CASSITDSPYNEQFF.